These 2 T cell receptor beta chains were all obtained from the same sample, sequenced in a study of blood T cell repertoires in COVID-19. This table comes from immunoSEQ multiplex PCR, and its TCRdb copy is limited to in-frame clones, with some not included. The profile shows 84,000 or so clones, roughly 78% of them singletons. The specimen was peripheral blood. These receptors were collected from a woman of 80 years or more with acute or convalescent COVID-19.

The chain joins TRBV15 to TRBJ1-6, with 7 positions matching TRBD1. The germline V gene has CDR1 LNHNV and CDR2 YYDKDF (reference sequence). J gave up 7 bases and V 0 bases, and 9 bases lay outside the gene matches. This CDR3 spans 17 amino acids. The CDR3 DNA is TGTGCCACCAGCAGAGATCGCTGGACAGGTTCAAATTCACCCCTCCACTTT. Translated, it gives CATSRDRWTGSNSPLHF.

The chain joins TRBV7-9 to TRBJ1-2; D may be TRBD1 (6 bases). The CDR3 loop spans 15 amino acids. The V gene lost 3 bases and the J gene lost 3 bases, with 14 bases spanning the gap. Germline V gives CDR1 SEHNR, CDR2 FQNEAQ (reference sequence). The CDR3 loop is CASSFGGRGHYGYTF. The CDR3 DNA sequence: TGTGCCAGCAGCTTTGGGGGCAGGGGCCACTATGGCTACACCTTC. Based on the CDR3 plus reference TRBV7-9 and TRBJ1-2, the full variable domain is DTGVSQNPRHKITKRGQNVTFRCDPISEHNRLYWYRQTLGQGPEFLTYFQNEAQLEKSRLLSDRFSAERPKGSFSTLEIQRTEQGDSAMYLCASSFGGRGHYGYTFGSGTRLTVV.